The next 29 T cell receptor beta chains were all read from a single sample in a study of human T cells and chemical hapten exposure. Time point of the sample: pre-sensitization, week 0. Stated treatment: therapeutic diphenylcyclopropenone sensitization with weekly scalp DPC. Unfractionated whole blood yielded total RNA. TCRdb itself ran the RACE reads through MiXCR, one entry per CDR3 protein. The repertoire has tens of thousands of distinct CDR3 sequences, 10% of them found once; the top ten carry 25% to 35%. The specimen comprised whole blood, sampled in connection with sensitization to the hapten diphenylcyclopropenone (DPC). The receptor source for this set is a man over 45 with alopecia areata. Some clones in this sample may be carry-over from other donors' samples.

This chain uses TRBV7-9 with TRBJ2-7; either TRBD1 or TRBD2 may fit D (6 bases each). The CDR3 runs to 12 residues. V lost 5 bases and J 7 bases, leaving 12 bases between the germline ends. Germline V CDR1 and CDR2: SEHNR, FQNEAQ (reference sequence). Written as DNA, the CDR3 is TGTGCCAGCAGCCATGGGGGGCAGGAGCAGTACTTC. It translates to CASSHGGQEQYF.

The chain uses TRBV9 and TRBJ2-7; D remains unclear. V was clipped by 4 bases and J by 3 bases, with 17 bases between them. The CDR3 totals 15 residues. Looked up from germline, CDR1 is SGDLS and CDR2 is YYNGEE. The chain's CDR3 is CASSYTPGLNYEQYF. The CDR3 nucleotides are TGTGCCAGCAGCTACACCCCTGGCCTGAACTACGAGCAGTACTTC.

CDR3 sequence (DNA): TGTGCCAGCAGCCAAGATAGACGGCTAGGCTACACCTTC. Translated: CASSQDRRLGYTF. The rearrangement uses TRBV3-1 and TRBJ1-2; D is undetermined. The germline gives CDR1 LGHDT, CDR2 YNNKEL (reference sequence). The CDR3 runs to 13 residues. V dropped 0 bases and J dropped 8 bases, with 10 bases sitting between them.

The rearrangement joins TRBV6-1 to TRBJ1-6, with D perhaps matching TRBD1 (5 bases). Germline CDR1 and CDR2: MNHNS and SASEGT. Trimming removed 3 bases from V and 7 bases from J, with 13 bases in between. The length of the CDR3 is 15 residues. Here the CDR3 reads CASSERGGRNSPLHF. Written as DNA, the CDR3 is TGTGCCAGCAGTGAGCGCGGGGGACGGAATTCACCCCTCCACTTT.

V usage is TRBV29-1 and J usage is TRBJ2-7; 7 bases align to TRBD2. From germline, CDR1 is SQVTM and CDR2 ANQGSEA. This CDR3 spans 13 amino acids. With V trimmed by 4 bases and J by 4 bases, 7 bases remained unmatched. This CDR3 reads CSVVVAGEYEQYF. The CDR3 DNA is TGCAGCGTTGTCGTGGCGGGGGAGTACGAGCAGTACTTC.

The chain carries TRBV28 and TRBJ2-6, with D uncertain. This CDR3 is 14 amino acids long. Per germline, CDR1 MDHEN and CDR2 SYDVKM. V was shortened by 6 bases and J by 0 bases, with 6 bases between the two germline ends. The CDR3 protein is CASSLNSGANVLTF. The DNA for the CDR3 is TGTGCCAGCAGCCTGAACTCTGGGGCCAACGTCCTGACTTTC.

This clonotype has a handful of counts. The chain carries TRBV29-1 and TRBJ2-1, with a possible D match to TRBD2 (6 bases). The V gene's germline CDR1 is SQVTM and CDR2 ANQGSEA. Deletions cut 8 bases from V and 8 bases from J, with 22 bases between. The CDR3 is made up of 14 amino acids. CDR3 amino acids: CSTDGEDGFDEQFF. CDR3 bases: TGCAGCACCGACGGGGAGGATGGGTTCGATGAGCAGTTCTTC.

The V gene is TRBV29-1, the J gene TRBJ1-5, with 10 bases that match TRBD1. Germline V gene sequence: CDR1 SQVTM, CDR2 ANQGSEA. There are 14 residues in the CDR3. The trim removed 7 bases at V and 4 bases at J, leaving 7 bases unmatched. As DNA, the CDR3 is TGCAGCGCCGCGGACAGGGGGAGGAATCAGCCCCAGCATTTT. It codes for CSAADRGRNQPQHF.

The chain combines TRBV7-2 with TRBJ1-1; D ambiguous. This CDR3 contains 12 residues. V was trimmed by 4 bases and J by 6 bases, leaving 9 bases between them. CDR1 is SGHTA and CDR2 is FQGNSA in the germline V gene. The CDR3 protein is CASSWLGSEAFF. In DNA form, the CDR3 reads TGTGCCAGCAGCTGGCTGGGATCTGAAGCTTTCTTT.

The rearrangement links TRBV5-1 to TRBJ1-3; D uncertain. V lost 0 bases, J lost 2 bases, and 6 bases lay in between. CDR1 is SGHRS, CDR2 YFSETQ, per germline. CDR3 length equals 14 residues. The CDR3, as DNA: TGCGCCAGCAGCTTGGACGGGGCTGGAAACACCATATATTTT. It codes for CASSLDGAGNTIYF.

The rearrangement links TRBV6-5 to TRBJ1-1, with D perhaps TRBD1 (5 bases). Trimming took off 4 bases at V and 11 bases at J, with 11 bases between the two ends. The CDR3 consists of 11 residues. Germline V CDR1 and CDR2: MNHEY, SVGAGI. The CDR3 loop is CASSSRGGAFF. The CDR3 DNA sequence: TGTGCCAGCAGTTCTCGGGGGGGTGCTTTCTTT.

For this clonotype: Mismatch with germline at one junction end may stem from a read error. V is TRBV7-9 and J is TRBJ2-7, with D perhaps TRBD2 (5 bases). The germline CDR1 and CDR2 sequences are SEHNR and FQNEAQ (reference sequence). The CDR3 spans 12 residues. The CDR3 coding sequence is TGTGCCAGCAGCGCGAGCAATATAAGAGGGCACTTC. Translation gives CASSASNIRGHF.

In this sample, this clonotype turned up many times. The chain joins TRBV6-6 to TRBJ2-2; D is possibly TRBD1 (6 bases). The V gene's germline CDR1 is MNHNY and CDR2 SVGAGI (reference sequence). Trimming took off 2 bases at V and 1 base at J, with 20 bases between the two ends. The CDR3 loop spans 19 amino acids. The CDR3 DNA reads as TGTGCCAGCAGTTACATGCGAATCCCGGGACACTTGAACACCGGGGAGCTGTTTTTT. It is translated as CASSYMRIPGHLNTGELFF.

The chain links TRBV7-9 to TRBJ1-6; D remains ambiguous. CDR1 SEHNR and CDR2 FQNEAQ come from the germline V gene (reference sequence). The V end lost 1 base, the J end lost 4 bases, and 5 bases lay between the germline ends. The CDR3 is 14 amino acids. CDR3 coding DNA: TGTGCCAGCAGCTTAGAACAGTATAATTCACCCCTCCACTTT. This codes for CASSLEQYNSPLHF.

This clonotype was seen a handful of times. The chain uses TRBV29-1 and TRBJ1-2; D is ambiguous. This CDR3 is built from 13 residues. Trimming took off 3 bases at V and 6 bases at J, with 14 bases between the two ends. CDR1 and CDR2 (germline): SQVTM, ANQGSEA. The CDR3 DNA reads as TGCAGCGTTGAGCGCGGAATGCCAGATGGCTACACCTTC. It encodes CSVERGMPDGYTF.

This clonotype was observed a handful of times. The CDR3, as DNA: TGTGCCAGCACCAAGGCAGGGACCGAGCAGTACTTC. Its translation: CASTKAGTEQYF. The rearrangement links TRBV7-9 to TRBJ2-7, with D perhaps TRBD1 or TRBD2 (5 bases each). The CDR3 consists of 12 residues. Per germline, CDR1 SEHNR and CDR2 FQNEAQ (reference sequence). V was pared by 7 bases and J by 6 bases, with 13 bases between.

This clonotype has at least ten counts. The chain links TRBV15 to TRBJ2-7; maybe TRBD2 (5 bases). Germline CDR1 is LNHNV and CDR2 is YYDKDF (reference sequence). This CDR3 contains 17 residues. V gave up 0 bases and J gave up 0 bases, with 15 bases separating them. The CDR3 coding sequence is TGTGCCACCAGCAGAGATCGCGGTAGCGTGAGCTCCTACGAGCAGTACTTC. The encoded protein is CATSRDRGSVSSYEQYF.

This clonotype was detected ten times or more. The V gene is TRBV27, the J gene TRBJ2-3; 13 nucleotides match TRBD2. The CDR3 has 14 amino acids. Looked up from germline, CDR1 is MNHEY and CDR2 is SMNVEV (reference sequence). The ends lost 4 bases at V and 8 bases at J; junction bases unmatched: 3. Here the CDR3 reads CASSWTSGSGTQYF. The CDR3 DNA reads as TGTGCCAGCAGTTGGACTAGCGGGAGCGGTACGCAGTATTTT.

The V and J genes are TRBV7-8 and TRBJ1-4, with 8 positions matching TRBD1. The CDR3 totals 15 residues. Germline trimming cut 5 bases from V and 1 base from J; bases unmatched to any gene: 3. CDR1 SGHVS and CDR2 FQNEAQ come from the germline V gene. DNA for the CDR3: TGTGCCAGCAGCCTCGACAGGGGAACTAATGAAAAACTGTTTTTT. Encoded protein: CASSLDRGTNEKLFF.

The sample holds many counts of this clonotype. V usage is TRBV19 and J usage is TRBJ2-1, with D hard to call. The CDR3 is 13 residues long. Germline V gene sequence: CDR1 LNHDA, CDR2 SQIVND (reference sequence). V was clipped by 5 bases and J by 6 bases, with 11 bases between them. The DNA of the CDR3 is TGTGCCAGTAGTGGCCGACGACGCAATGAGCAGTTCTTC. Amino acids: CASSGRRRNEQFF.

This clonotype was observed many times. The chain links TRBV6-1 to TRBJ2-1; 13 nucleotides line up with TRBD2. V was clipped by 6 bases and J by 9 bases; unmatched bases: 8. The CDR3 has 15 amino acids. The germline CDR1 and CDR2 sequences are MNHNS and SASEGT. The CDR3 is CASSPLAGGPIEQFF. CDR3 coding DNA: TGTGCCAGCAGCCCACTAGCGGGAGGGCCTATTGAGCAGTTCTTC.

This clonotype was observed a single time. This CDR3 reads CASRGQGRETQYF. The DNA for the CDR3 is TGTGCCAGCAGGGGACAGGGACGCGAGACCCAGTACTTC. V usage is TRBV2 and J usage is TRBJ2-5; 9 nucleotides match TRBD1. V shed 6 bases and J 5 bases; nucleotides not matched to a gene: 4. The CDR3 consists of 13 residues. The germline V gene has CDR1 SNHLY and CDR2 FYNNEI.

This chain joins TRBV4-2 and TRBJ2-2, with 8 bases aligning to TRBD2. The V gene's germline CDR1 is LGHNA and CDR2 YNFKEQ. The CDR3 length is 19 residues. Losses at the gene ends were 4 bases for V and 0 bases for J; bases not matched to a gene: 13. The CDR3 sequence: CASSPESGGRITNTGELFF. The CDR3 bases are TGTGCCAGCAGCCCCGAGTCGGGCGGGAGGATCACGAACACCGGGGAGCTGTTTTTT.

This clonotype has at least ten counts. This rearrangement joins TRBV21-1 to TRBJ2-1; TRBD2 is the table's D call and was not checked against the DNA. TRBV21-1 is a known pseudogene. The CDR3 covers 16 residues. The CDR3: CASSKVGLAFYNEQFF. CDR3 nucleotides: TGTGCCAGCAGCAAAGTGGGACTAGCGTTCTACAATGAGCAGTTCTTC.

This clonotype was observed many times. This chain links TRBV18 with TRBJ2-7; D gene unclear. Trimming left V 5 bases short and J 6 bases short, with 14 bases between. Germline V lookup: CDR1 KGHSH, CDR2 LQKENI. The CDR3 is 13 residues long. CDR3 bases: TGTGCCAGCTCAACTGGCGGAAAAGTCGAGCAGTACTTC. It is translated as CASSTGGKVEQYF.

This clonotype was observed at least ten times. The chain carries TRBV5-1 and TRBJ2-3; the match to TRBD1 covers 8 bases. The CDR3 totals 14 residues. CDR1 and CDR2 (germline): SGHRS, YFSETQ. V was clipped by 2 bases and J by 6 bases; unmatched bases: 5. The CDR3 nucleotides read TGCGCCAGCAGCTTAAACAGGGGGGAGGATACGCAGTATTTT. Protein sequence: CASSLNRGEDTQYF.

This clonotype occurred many times. The rearrangement uses TRBV18 and TRBJ1-4, with a weak D call TRBD1 (5 bases). With 0 bases removed from V and 6 bases from J, the gap between germline ends came to 11 bases. The germline CDR1 and CDR2 sequences are KGHSH and LQKENI. The CDR3 spans 15 residues. CDR3: CASSPPGTQDEKLFF. The CDR3 DNA follows: TGTGCCAGCTCACCACCGGGGACCCAGGATGAAAAACTGTTTTTT. Together with reference TRBV18 and TRBJ1-4, the CDR3 gives the full variable domain: NAGVMQNPRHLVRRRGQEARLRCSPMKGHSHVYWYRQLPEEGLKFMVYLQKENIIDESGMPKERFSAEFPKEGPSILRIQQVVRGDSAAYFCASSPPGTQDEKLFFGSGTQLSVL.

The gene calls are TRBV7-2 and TRBJ2-1; 10 bases match TRBD2. This CDR3 has 20 amino acids. V dropped 5 bases and J dropped 0; count of bases not matched to a gene: 16. Per germline, CDR1 SGHTA and CDR2 FQGNSA. In DNA, the CDR3 is TGTGCCAGCAGCCCAGTGGGAGCTAGCGGGAGAGGAAGCTCCTACAATGAGCAGTTCTTC. Translation gives CASSPVGASGRGSSYNEQFF. Drawing the rest from reference TRBV7-2 and TRBJ2-1, the complete variable domain is GAGVSQSPSNKVTEKGKDVELRCDPISGHTALYWYRQSLGQGLEFLIYFQGNSAPDKSGLPSDRFSAERTGGSVSTLTIQRTQQEDSAVYLCASSPVGASGRGSSYNEQFFGPGTRLTVL.

This clonotype was counted many times. The chain links TRBV6-2 or TRBV6-3 to TRBJ1-1, with D hard to call. Germline CDR1 reads MNHEY; CDR2 reads SVGEGT. This CDR3 spans 20 amino acids. The V end was cut by 5 bases, the J end by 0 bases, with 28 bases between. The CDR3 reads CASSQSNINPGGFLNTEAFF. The CDR3 DNA sequence: TGTGCCAGCAGTCAATCCAACATCAACCCCGGAGGGTTTCTGAACACTGAAGCTTTCTTT.